These 5 T cell receptor beta chains came from one sample sequenced in a study of blood T cell repertoires in COVID-19. Libraries were prepared by immunoSEQ multiplex PCR; TCRdb keeps only in-frame clonotypes and omits some of them. The sample has fewer than 250,000 clones; approximately 87% are singletons. The sample consisted of peripheral blood. The source of these receptors is a woman in her seventies with acute or convalescent COVID-19.

The J gene is TRBJ2-2, the V gene TRBV6-2 or TRBV6-3; D might be TRBD2 (5 bases). V lost 2 bases and J 3 bases, leaving 7 bases between the germline ends. The CDR3 extends over 14 amino acids. Germline V CDR1 and CDR2: MNHEY, SVGEGT. As DNA, the CDR3 is TGTGCCAGCAGTTACACTAGGGACACCGGGGAGCTGTTTTTT. Protein product: CASSYTRDTGELFF.

This sequence joins TRBV6-2 or TRBV6-3 and TRBJ1-5; maybe TRBD1 (6 bases). This CDR3 comprises 15 residues. With 4 bases removed from V and 5 bases from J, the gap between germline ends came to 15 bases. Germline V lookup: CDR1 MNHEY, CDR2 SVGEGT. This CDR3 is CASSSTGTRHQPQHF. The CDR3, as DNA: TGTGCCAGCAGTTCCACAGGGACACGGCATCAGCCCCAGCATTTT.

J is TRBJ2-7 and V is TRBV5-5; D is uncertain. Germline CDR1 is SGHKS and CDR2 is YYEKEE (reference sequence). V lost 0 bases to trimming and J lost 2 bases, with 6 bases between them. The CDR3 sequence is 13 residues long. The CDR3 spells CASSLAVTYEQYF. The DNA for the CDR3 is TGTGCCAGCAGCTTGGCAGTTACCTACGAGCAGTACTTC.

This clone has a handful of counts. J is TRBJ1-1 and V is TRBV4-1; a weak D match, TRBD1 (5 bases). V was clipped by 0 bases and J by 5 bases, with 13 bases between them. The CDR3 loop spans 15 amino acids. Looked up from germline, CDR1 is MGHRA and CDR2 is YSYEKL. The CDR3 reads CASSQEGQGGTEAFF. The DNA of the CDR3 is TGCGCCAGCAGCCAAGAAGGGCAGGGAGGGACTGAAGCTTTCTTT.

This clone appeared a single time. The CDR3 is CASSLAYEQYF. DNA of the CDR3: TGTGCCAGCAGCTTAGCTTACGAGCAGTACTTC. V is TRBV11-3 and J is TRBJ2-7; D is unclear. The CDR3 loop spans 11 amino acids. Germline V gene data show CDR1 as SGHNT and CDR2 as YENEEA. V dropped 1 base and J dropped 4 bases, with 2 bases sitting between them.